These T cell receptor beta chains were read from a single sample in a study of post-analysis software for immune sequencing data. TCRdb reprocessed the PCR reads via MiXCR and lists one record per CDR3 protein. The table shows roughly 800,000 distinct CDR3 sequences, with approximately 50% occurring only once. What was sequenced was blood. The receptors were gathered from a girl between 5 and 17 years old with multiple sclerosis. The CDR3 runs from the conserved cysteine through the conserved F or W. D genes are given only for firm matches. Clone size is not always given. Where it is, it says once, few, many or a class for expanded clones.

TRBV5-1	TRBD1	TRBJ1-2	NA	TGCGCCAGCAGCCCAAACAGGGGTTTGGATGGCTACACCTTC	CASSPNRGLDGYTF
TRBV7-3	NA	TRBJ2-5	NA	TGTGCCAGCAGCTTAAAGGGGCCACGGGGAGAGACCCAGTACTTC	CASSLKGPRGETQYF
TRBV12-3/TRBV12-4	TRBD2	TRBJ2-1	NA	TGTGCCAGCAGTTCCAGACTAGCGGACAATGAGCAGTTCTTC	CASSSRLADNEQFF
TRBV3-1	TRBD1	TRBJ1-2	NA	TGTGCCAGCAGCCGAGGGACAGTTTCCAGCTATGGCTACACCTTC	CASSRGTVSSYGYTF
TRBV2	NA	TRBJ2-7	NA	TGTGCCAGCAGTGATGGAGGGACCTACGAGCAGTACTTC	CASSDGGTYEQYF
TRBV29-1	NA	TRBJ2-7	few	TGCAGCGTTGAATCCCCCCACCAGGGATCCTCCTCCGAGCAGTACTTC	CSVESPHQGSSSEQYF
TRBV5-1	NA	TRBJ2-1	NA	TGCGCCAGCAGCTTGGGGTCAGGGTGGAAGTCCTACAATGAGCAGTTCTTC	CASSLGSGWKSYNEQFF
TRBV4-1	TRBD1	TRBJ1-1	NA	TGCGCCAGCAGCCAAGGGATACAGGGGTTTACTGAAGCTTTCTTT	CASSQGIQGFTEAFF
TRBV29-1	NA	TRBJ2-5	few	TGCAGCGTTCAAGACTTTCAAGAGACCCAGTACTTC	CSVQDFQETQYF
TRBV5-1	NA	TRBJ2-4	NA	TGCGCCAGCAGCTCCGGGGGGCCCAAAAACATTCAGTACTTC	CASSSGGPKNIQYF
TRBV12-3/TRBV12-4	TRBD1	TRBJ2-1	NA	TGTGCCAGCAGTTTTGGACAGGGGGCGGATGAGCAGTTCTTC	CASSFGQGADEQFF
TRBV3-1	NA	TRBJ2-7	few	TGTGCCAGCAGCCAAGATTGGCAAGGGGCCTCCTACGAGCAGTACTTC	CASSQDWQGASYEQYF
TRBV2	NA	TRBJ2-1	NA	TGTGCCAGCAGTCCTACAGTTTACAATGAGCAGTTCTTC	CASSPTVYNEQFF
TRBV12-3/TRBV12-4	NA	TRBJ2-7	few	TGTGCCAGCAGGCTTGCCTTGGCAGCCTCCTACGAGCAGTACTTC	CASRLALAASYEQYF
TRBV6-5	NA	TRBJ1-1	NA	TGTGCCAGCAGTTACTCGAGGCAGGGTGGCACTGAAGCTTTCTTT	CASSYSRQGGTEAFF
TRBV29-1	NA	TRBJ2-5	NA	TGCAGCGTTGAAGAAAGGAGCGTCCAAGAGACCCAGTACTTC	CSVEERSVQETQYF
TRBV3-1	NA	TRBJ1-1	NA	TGTGCCAGCAGCCAAGTTGTGTTCACTGAAGCTTTCTTT	CASSQVVFTEAFF
TRBV3-1	TRBD1	TRBJ2-5	NA	TGTGCCAGCAGCCAATGGCCGGGACAGGGAAGAGAGACCCAGTACTTC	CASSQWPGQGRETQYF
TRBV10-3	NA	TRBJ2-1	few	TGTGCCATCAGTGAGTTCGAGAAGAATAACAATGAGCAGTTCTTC	CAISEFEKNNNEQFF
TRBV10-3	NA	TRBJ2-3	few	TGTGCCACTTATTACAGAATCACAGATACGCAGTATTTT	CATYYRITDTQYF
TRBV5-1	TRBD1	TRBJ1-5	many	TGCGCCAGCAGCCTGGGACAGGGATCCAATCAGCCCCAGCATTTT	CASSLGQGSNQPQHF
TRBV6-5	NA	TRBJ1-1	NA	TGTGCCAGCAGTCTCAGGGTATCCACTGAAGCTTTCTTT	CASSLRVSTEAFF
TRBV7-2	TRBD1	TRBJ1-5	once	TGTGCCAGCAGCACAGGGGCGGGGAGCAATCAGCCCCAGCATTTT	CASSTGAGSNQPQHF
TRBV20-1	TRBD2	TRBJ2-1	NA	TGCAGTGCCCCTCAGACTAGCGGGAGGGGGTACAATGAGCAGTTCTTC	CSAPQTSGRGYNEQFF
TRBV12-3/TRBV12-4	NA	TRBJ1-6	NA	TGTGCCAGCGGGGGGTTTGAGGGCGTAAGAGATAATTCACCCCTCCACTTT	CASGGFEGVRDNSPLHF
TRBV20-1	NA	TRBJ2-3	few	TGCAGTGCTAGTCCCACTAGCATAGCAGATACGCAGTATTTT	CSASPTSIADTQYF
TRBV20-1	NA	TRBJ1-2	NA	TGCAGTGCTAGTCCGCAGGGAGGTTACTATGGCTACACCTTC	CSASPQGGYYGYTF
TRBV7-2	NA	TRBJ2-7	NA	TGTGCCAGCAGTCACGGGACCAGAGGCTACGAGCAGTACTTC	CASSHGTRGYEQYF
TRBV7-3	NA	TRBJ2-7	NA	TGTGCCAGCAGCTTAACGATCGGGGGCGAGCAGTACTTC	CASSLTIGGEQYF
TRBV12-3/TRBV12-4	NA	TRBJ2-5	NA	TGTGCCAGCAGGCCCTCCTGGTTTACGCTAGGAGTACAAGAGACCCAGTACTTC	CASRPSWFTLGVQETQYF
TRBV6-6	TRBD1	TRBJ2-7	NA	TGTGCCAGCAGTTATTTGATGGCAGGGGGCGGGTACGAGCAGTACTTC	CASSYLMAGGGYEQYF
TRBV7-2	TRBD1	TRBJ1-4	NA	TGTGCCAGCAGCCCTTTGGCAGGGGGGTTCGAAAAACTGTTTTTT	CASSPLAGGFEKLFF
TRBV20-1	NA	TRBJ2-7	NA	TGCAGTGCTAGAGCCTCCGGTCGTGAGCAGTACTTC	CSARASGREQYF